This TCR beta chain was captured by sequencing in a study of blood T cell repertoires in COVID-19. Study-level background: Whether acute or convalescent, the COVID-19 samples came from the United States, Italy and Spain. T cells, B-cell-depleted T cells, or PBMCs supplied cDNA or gDNA.

V was shortened by 2 bases and J by 8 bases, with 9 bases between the two germline ends. The germline V gene encodes CDR1 KGHSH and CDR2 LQKENI. This CDR3 is built from 13 residues. Authors' methods: Estimates of nucleated cell counts were drawn from the amplification of reference gene primers. Only in-frame clones appear in the TCRdb table, and some are missing; sequencing was by immunoSEQ multiplex PCR. D and trimming were read from the DNA, whereas the V and J calls and clone size are those reported in that table. This table holds about 62,000 clones, approximately 92% found once. Source material: peripheral blood. The clonotype originates from a human donor in a cohort sampled during active COVID-19. V usage is TRBV18 and J usage is TRBJ1-4; D call uncertain. The DNA for the CDR3 is TGTGCCAGCTCACCAATGGAGAAAGAAAAACTGTTTTTT. Translating gives CASSPMEKEKLFF.